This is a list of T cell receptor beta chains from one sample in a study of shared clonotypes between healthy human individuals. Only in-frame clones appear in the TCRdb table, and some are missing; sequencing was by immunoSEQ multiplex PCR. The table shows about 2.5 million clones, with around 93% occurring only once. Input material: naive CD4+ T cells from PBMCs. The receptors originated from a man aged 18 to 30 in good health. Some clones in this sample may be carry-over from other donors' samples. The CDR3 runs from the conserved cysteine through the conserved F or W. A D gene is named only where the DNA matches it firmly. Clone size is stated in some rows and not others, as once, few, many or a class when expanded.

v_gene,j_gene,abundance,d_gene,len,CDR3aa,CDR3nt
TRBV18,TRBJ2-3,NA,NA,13,CASSQSVTDTQYF,TGTGCCAGCTCACAGTCGGTAACAGATACGCAGTATTTT
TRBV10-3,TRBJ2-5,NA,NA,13,CAISESGSETQYF,TGTGCCATCAGTGAGTCCGGCTCAGAGACCCAGTACTTC
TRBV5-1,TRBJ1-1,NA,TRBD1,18,CASSLMSPGQGTNTEAFF,TGCGCCAGCAGCTTGATGTCCCCGGGACAGGGGACGAACACTGAAGCTTTCTTT
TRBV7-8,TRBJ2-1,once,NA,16,CASSFFGRELYNEQFF,TGTGCCAGCAGCTTCTTTGGTAGGGAGCTCTACAATGAGCAGTTCTTC
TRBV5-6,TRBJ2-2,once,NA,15,CASSSHGGNTGELFF,TGTGCCAGCAGCTCCCATGGAGGGAACACCGGGGAGCTGTTTTTT
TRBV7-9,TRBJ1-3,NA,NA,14,CASSLGISGNTIYF,TGTGCCAGCAGCTTAGGAATCTCTGGAAACACCATATATTTT
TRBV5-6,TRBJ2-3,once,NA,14,CASSLDRLADTQYF,TGTGCCAGCAGCTTGGACCGACTTGCAGATACGCAGTATTTT
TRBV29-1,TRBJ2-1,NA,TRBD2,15,CSVELAGGSYNEQFF,TGCAGCGTTGAACTCGCGGGAGGTTCCTACAATGAGCAGTTCTTC
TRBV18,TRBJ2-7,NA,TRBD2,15,CASSPGLAGAYEQYF,TGTGCCAGCTCTCCTGGACTAGCGGGAGCCTACGAGCAGTACTTC
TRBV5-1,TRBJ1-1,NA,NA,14,CASSFSGMNTEAFF,TGCGCCAGCAGCTTTTCAGGAATGAACACTGAAGCTTTCTTT
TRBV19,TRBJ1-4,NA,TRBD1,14,CASSIGQGNEKLFF,TGTGCCAGTAGTATAGGACAGGGGAATGAAAAACTGTTTTTT
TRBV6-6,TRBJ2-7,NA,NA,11,CASSSSLEQYF,TGTGCCAGCAGTTCATCGCTGGAGCAGTACTTC
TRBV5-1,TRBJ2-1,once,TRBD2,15,CASSLGTSGFNEQFF,TGCGCCAGCAGCTTGGGGACTAGTGGGTTCAATGAGCAGTTCTTC
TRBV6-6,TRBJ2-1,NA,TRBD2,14,CASRPTSDRDEQFF,TGTGCCAGCAGGCCGACTAGCGACCGCGATGAGCAGTTCTTC
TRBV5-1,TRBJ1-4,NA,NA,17,CASSLSPAAVTNEKLFF,TGCGCCAGCAGCTTATCCCCGGCAGCCGTAACTAATGAAAAACTGTTTTTT
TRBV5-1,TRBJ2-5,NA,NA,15,CASSLGDDGRETQYF,TGCGCCAGCAGCTTAGGGGATGACGGGCGTGAGACCCAGTACTTC
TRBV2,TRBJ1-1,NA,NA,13,CASSRVSNTEAFF,TGTGCCAGCAGCCGGGTTTCGAACACTGAAGCTTTCTTT
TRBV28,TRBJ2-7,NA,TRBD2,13,CASQREGLYEQYF,TGTGCCAGCCAGCGGGAGGGCCTCTACGAGCAGTACTTC
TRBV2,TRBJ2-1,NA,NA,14,CASSVARENNEQFF,TGTGCCAGCAGTGTTGCCAGGGAAAACAATGAGCAGTTCTTC
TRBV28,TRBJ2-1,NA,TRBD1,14,CASSFGTGGYEQFF,TGTGCCAGCAGTTTTGGGACAGGGGGCTATGAGCAGTTCTTC
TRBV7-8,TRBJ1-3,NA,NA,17,CASSPSWGASSGNTIYF,TGTGCCAGCAGCCCCTCGTGGGGGGCCAGCTCTGGAAACACCATATATTTT
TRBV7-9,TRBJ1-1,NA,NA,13,CASSLGQGTEAFF,TGTGCCAGCAGCTTGGGGCAGGGCACTGAAGCTTTCTTT
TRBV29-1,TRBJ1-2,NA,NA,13,CSVSAASNYGYTF,TGCAGCGTTTCGGCAGCGAGTAACTATGGCTACACCTTC
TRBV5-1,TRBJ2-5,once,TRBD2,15,CASSFTAGGQETQYF,TGCGCCAGCAGCTTTACAGCGGGGGGACAAGAGACCCAGTACTTC
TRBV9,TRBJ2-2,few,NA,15,CASSVDRLNTGELFF,TGTGCCAGCAGCGTAGACAGGCTCAACACCGGGGAGCTGTTTTTT
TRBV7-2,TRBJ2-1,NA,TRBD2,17,CASSPRLAGGLGDEQFF,TGTGCCAGCAGCCCCCGACTAGCGGGAGGACTAGGGGATGAGCAGTTCTTC
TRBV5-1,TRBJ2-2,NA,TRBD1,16,CASSVLEQGYTGELFF,TGCGCCAGCAGCGTATTAGAACAGGGGTACACCGGGGAGCTGTTTTTT
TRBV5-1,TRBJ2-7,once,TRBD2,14,CASRPTSSENEQYF,TGCGCCAGCCGCCCGACTAGCTCTGAGAACGAGCAGTACTTC
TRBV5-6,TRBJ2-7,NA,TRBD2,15,CASSLKREIFSEQYF,TGTGCCAGCAGCTTAAAGCGGGAGATCTTTTCCGAGCAGTACTTC
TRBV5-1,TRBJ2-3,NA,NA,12,CASSVREDTQYF,TGCGCCAGCAGCGTCAGGGAGGATACGCAGTATTTT
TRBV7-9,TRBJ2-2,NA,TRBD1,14,CASSLTGGGGELFF,TGTGCCAGCAGCCTTACAGGGGGCGGCGGGGAGCTGTTTTTT
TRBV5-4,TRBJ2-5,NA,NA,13,CASSFLSQETQYF,TGTGCCAGCAGCTTTCTCAGCCAAGAGACCCAGTACTTC
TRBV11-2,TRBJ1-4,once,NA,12,CASRKDAKKLFF,TGTGCCAGCAGGAAAGACGCCAAAAAACTGTTTTTT
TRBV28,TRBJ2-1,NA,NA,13,CASTFARGLGQFF,TGTGCCAGCACCTTTGCCCGGGGTTTGGGGCAGTTCTTC
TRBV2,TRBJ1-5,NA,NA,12,CASRDNNQPQHF,TGTGCCAGCAGGGACAACAATCAGCCCCAGCATTTT
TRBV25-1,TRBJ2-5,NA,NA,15,CASSEWGGSQETQYF,TGTGCCAGCAGTGAATGGGGGGGCTCTCAAGAGACCCAGTACTTC
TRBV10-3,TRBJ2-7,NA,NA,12,CAISDLGASRWF,TGTGCCATCAGTGATCTAGGGGCTAGCAGGTGGTTC
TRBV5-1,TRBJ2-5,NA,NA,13,CASSQIPQETQYF,TGCGCCAGCAGCCAAATACCCCAAGAGACCCAGTACTTC
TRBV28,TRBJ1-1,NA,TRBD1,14,CASSRDRMNTEAFF,TGTGCCAGCTCCCGGGACAGAATGAACACTGAAGCTTTCTTT
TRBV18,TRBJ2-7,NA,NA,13,CASSPPGTLEQYF,TGTGCCAGCTCACCACCAGGGACACTCGAGCAGTACTTC
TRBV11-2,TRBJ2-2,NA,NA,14,CASSLDWNTGELFF,TGTGCCAGCAGCCTGGACTGGAACACCGGGGAGCTGTTTTTT
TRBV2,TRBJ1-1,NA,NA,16,CASSSDSHRHYTEAFF,TGTGCCAGCAGTTCCGACTCCCACAGGCACTACACTGAAGCTTTCTTT
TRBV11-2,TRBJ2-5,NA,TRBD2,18,CASSLVAGVFNIVETQYF,TGTGCCAGCAGCTTAGTAGCGGGAGTGTTTAATATCGTAGAGACCCAGTACTTC
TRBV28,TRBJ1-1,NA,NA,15,CASSYSDALGWEAFF,TGTGCCAGCAGCTATTCAGACGCCTTAGGTTGGGAAGCTTTCTTT
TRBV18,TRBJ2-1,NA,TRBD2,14,CASSPVSSGNEQFF,TGTGCCAGCTCACCAGTTTCTAGCGGGAATGAGCAGTTCTTC
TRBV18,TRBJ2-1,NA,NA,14,CASSDGDTYNEQFF,TGTGCCAGCTCCGACGGTGACACCTACAATGAGCAGTTCTTC
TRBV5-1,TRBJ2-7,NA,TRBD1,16,CASSLGQGALSYEQYF,TGCGCCAGCAGCTTGGGGCAGGGGGCGCTTTCGTACGAGCAGTACTTC
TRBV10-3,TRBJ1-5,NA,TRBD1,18,CAISVRTGLGWGNQPQHF,TGTGCCATCAGTGTAAGGACAGGGCTGGGGTGGGGCAATCAGCCCCAGCATTTT
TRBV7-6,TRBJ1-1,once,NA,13,CASSSDRNTEAFF,TGTGCCAGCAGCTCCGACAGGAACACTGAAGCTTTCTTT
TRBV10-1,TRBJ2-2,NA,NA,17,CASGGELSGGYTGELFF,TGCGCCAGCGGCGGGGAGTTATCAGGGGGTTACACCGGGGAGCTGTTTTTT
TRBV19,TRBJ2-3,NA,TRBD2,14,CASRVLAGGDTQYF,TGTGCCAGTAGGGTCCTAGCGGGAGGTGATACGCAGTATTTT
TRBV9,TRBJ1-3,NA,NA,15,CASSVGSGVGNTIYF,TGTGCCAGCAGCGTAGGGTCCGGGGTTGGAAACACCATATATTTT
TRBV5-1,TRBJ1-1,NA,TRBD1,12,CASHDRVMGAFF,TGCGCCAGCCACGACAGGGTCATGGGGGCTTTCTTT
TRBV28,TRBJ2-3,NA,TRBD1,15,CASTLAGTGEDTQYF,TGTGCCAGCACGTTGGCCGGGACAGGTGAAGATACGCAGTATTTT